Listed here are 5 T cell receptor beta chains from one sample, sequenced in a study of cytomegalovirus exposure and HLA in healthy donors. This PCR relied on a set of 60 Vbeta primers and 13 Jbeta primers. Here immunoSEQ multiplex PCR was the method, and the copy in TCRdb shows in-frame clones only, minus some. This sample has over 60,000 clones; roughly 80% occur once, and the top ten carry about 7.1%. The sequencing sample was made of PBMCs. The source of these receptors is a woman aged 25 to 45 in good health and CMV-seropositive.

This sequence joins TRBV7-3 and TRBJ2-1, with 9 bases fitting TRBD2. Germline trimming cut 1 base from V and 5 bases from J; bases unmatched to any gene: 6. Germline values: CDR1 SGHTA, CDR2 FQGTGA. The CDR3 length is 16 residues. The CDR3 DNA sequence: TGTGCCAGCAGCTTAATACCTAGCGGGATAAACAATGAGCAGTTCTTC. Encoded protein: CASSLIPSGINNEQFF. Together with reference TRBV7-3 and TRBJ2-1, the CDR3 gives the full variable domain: GAGVSQTPSNKVTEKGKYVELRCDPISGHTALYWYRQSLGQGPEFLIYFQGTGAADDSGLPNDRFFAVRPEGSVSTLKIQRTERGDSAVYLCASSLIPSGINNEQFFGPGTRLTVL.

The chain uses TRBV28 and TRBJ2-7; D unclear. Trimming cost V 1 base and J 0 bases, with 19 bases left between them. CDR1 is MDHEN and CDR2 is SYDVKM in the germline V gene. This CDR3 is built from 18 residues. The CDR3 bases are TGTGCCAGCAGTTTATCTACCGGCAAGACTCTTAGCTCCTACGAGCAGTACTTC. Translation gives CASSLSTGKTLSSYEQYF.

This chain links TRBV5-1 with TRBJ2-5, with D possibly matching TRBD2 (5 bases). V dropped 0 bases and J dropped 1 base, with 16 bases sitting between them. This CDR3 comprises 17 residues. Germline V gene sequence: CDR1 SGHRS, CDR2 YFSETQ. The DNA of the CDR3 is TGCGCCAGCAGCTTGGCCATAGGACTGGGAACCCAAGAGACCCAGTACTTC. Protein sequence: CASSLAIGLGTQETQYF.

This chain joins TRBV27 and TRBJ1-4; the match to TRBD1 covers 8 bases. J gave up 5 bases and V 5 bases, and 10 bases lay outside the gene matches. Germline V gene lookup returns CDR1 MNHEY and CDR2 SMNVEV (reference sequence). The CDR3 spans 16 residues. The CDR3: CASSPTGGRGNEKLFF. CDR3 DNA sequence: TGTGCCAGCAGTCCCACAGGGGGAAGGGGGAATGAAAAACTGTTTTTT.

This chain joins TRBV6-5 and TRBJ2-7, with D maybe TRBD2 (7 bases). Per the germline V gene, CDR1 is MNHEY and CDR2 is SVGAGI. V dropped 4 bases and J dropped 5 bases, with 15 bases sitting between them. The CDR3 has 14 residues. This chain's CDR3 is CASSFIRGGNEQYF. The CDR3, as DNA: TGTGCCAGCAGTTTTATTAGGGGGGGGAACGAGCAGTACTTC.